This T cell receptor (beta chain) is drawn from a study of blood T cell repertoires in COVID-19. As originally analysed: Amplification of reference gene primers was used by the study to estimate nucleated cell counts. The table came from immunoSEQ multiplex PCR; TCRdb's copy has only in-frame clones and leaves some out. Clone size and the V and J calls come from that table; the DNA yielded D and trimming. In the table there are 250,000 to 300,000 clones, around 87% of which are singletons. There are 17 residues in the CDR3. Trimming shortened V by 3 bases and J by 0 bases, and 15 bases separated the two germline ends. From germline, CDR1 is MNHEY and CDR2 SMNVEV (reference sequence).

The rearrangement uses TRBV27 and TRBJ1-5, with a tentative D call TRBD1 (5 bases). The TCR comes from a man aged 18-30 years with active or convalescent COVID-19. Sequencing used peripheral blood. The CDR3 region is CASSFGGGTYSNQPQHF. CDR3 sequence (DNA): TGTGCCAGCAGTTTCGGGGGAGGAACCTATAGCAATCAGCCCCAGCATTTT.